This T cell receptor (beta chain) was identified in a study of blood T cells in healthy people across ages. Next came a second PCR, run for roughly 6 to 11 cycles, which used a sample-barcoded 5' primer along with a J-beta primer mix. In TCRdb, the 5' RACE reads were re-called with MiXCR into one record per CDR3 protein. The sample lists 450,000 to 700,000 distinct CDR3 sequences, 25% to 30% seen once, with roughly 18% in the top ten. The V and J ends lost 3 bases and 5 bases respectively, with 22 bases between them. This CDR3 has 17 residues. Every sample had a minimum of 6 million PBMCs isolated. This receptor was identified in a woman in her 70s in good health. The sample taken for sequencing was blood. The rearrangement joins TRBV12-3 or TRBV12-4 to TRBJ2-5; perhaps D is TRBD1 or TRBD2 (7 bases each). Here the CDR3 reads CASSFQGGSTLRETQYF. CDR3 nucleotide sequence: TGTGCCAGCAGTTTCCAGGGGGGGTCTACCCTCAGGGAGACCCAGTACTTC.